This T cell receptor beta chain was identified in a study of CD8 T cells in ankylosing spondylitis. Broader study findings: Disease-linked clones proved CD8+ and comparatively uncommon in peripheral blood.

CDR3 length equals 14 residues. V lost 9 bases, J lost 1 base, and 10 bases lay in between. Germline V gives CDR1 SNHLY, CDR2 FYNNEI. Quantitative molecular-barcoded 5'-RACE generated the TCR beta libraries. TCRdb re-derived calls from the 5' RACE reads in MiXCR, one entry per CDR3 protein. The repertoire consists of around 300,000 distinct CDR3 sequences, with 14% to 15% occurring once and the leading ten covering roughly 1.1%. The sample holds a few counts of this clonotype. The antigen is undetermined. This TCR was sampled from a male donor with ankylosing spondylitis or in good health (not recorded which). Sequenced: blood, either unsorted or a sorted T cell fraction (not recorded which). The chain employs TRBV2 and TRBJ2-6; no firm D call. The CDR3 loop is CASRRLSGANVLTF. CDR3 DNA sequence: TGTGCCAGTAGACGGTTATCTGGGGCCAACGTCCTGACTTTC.